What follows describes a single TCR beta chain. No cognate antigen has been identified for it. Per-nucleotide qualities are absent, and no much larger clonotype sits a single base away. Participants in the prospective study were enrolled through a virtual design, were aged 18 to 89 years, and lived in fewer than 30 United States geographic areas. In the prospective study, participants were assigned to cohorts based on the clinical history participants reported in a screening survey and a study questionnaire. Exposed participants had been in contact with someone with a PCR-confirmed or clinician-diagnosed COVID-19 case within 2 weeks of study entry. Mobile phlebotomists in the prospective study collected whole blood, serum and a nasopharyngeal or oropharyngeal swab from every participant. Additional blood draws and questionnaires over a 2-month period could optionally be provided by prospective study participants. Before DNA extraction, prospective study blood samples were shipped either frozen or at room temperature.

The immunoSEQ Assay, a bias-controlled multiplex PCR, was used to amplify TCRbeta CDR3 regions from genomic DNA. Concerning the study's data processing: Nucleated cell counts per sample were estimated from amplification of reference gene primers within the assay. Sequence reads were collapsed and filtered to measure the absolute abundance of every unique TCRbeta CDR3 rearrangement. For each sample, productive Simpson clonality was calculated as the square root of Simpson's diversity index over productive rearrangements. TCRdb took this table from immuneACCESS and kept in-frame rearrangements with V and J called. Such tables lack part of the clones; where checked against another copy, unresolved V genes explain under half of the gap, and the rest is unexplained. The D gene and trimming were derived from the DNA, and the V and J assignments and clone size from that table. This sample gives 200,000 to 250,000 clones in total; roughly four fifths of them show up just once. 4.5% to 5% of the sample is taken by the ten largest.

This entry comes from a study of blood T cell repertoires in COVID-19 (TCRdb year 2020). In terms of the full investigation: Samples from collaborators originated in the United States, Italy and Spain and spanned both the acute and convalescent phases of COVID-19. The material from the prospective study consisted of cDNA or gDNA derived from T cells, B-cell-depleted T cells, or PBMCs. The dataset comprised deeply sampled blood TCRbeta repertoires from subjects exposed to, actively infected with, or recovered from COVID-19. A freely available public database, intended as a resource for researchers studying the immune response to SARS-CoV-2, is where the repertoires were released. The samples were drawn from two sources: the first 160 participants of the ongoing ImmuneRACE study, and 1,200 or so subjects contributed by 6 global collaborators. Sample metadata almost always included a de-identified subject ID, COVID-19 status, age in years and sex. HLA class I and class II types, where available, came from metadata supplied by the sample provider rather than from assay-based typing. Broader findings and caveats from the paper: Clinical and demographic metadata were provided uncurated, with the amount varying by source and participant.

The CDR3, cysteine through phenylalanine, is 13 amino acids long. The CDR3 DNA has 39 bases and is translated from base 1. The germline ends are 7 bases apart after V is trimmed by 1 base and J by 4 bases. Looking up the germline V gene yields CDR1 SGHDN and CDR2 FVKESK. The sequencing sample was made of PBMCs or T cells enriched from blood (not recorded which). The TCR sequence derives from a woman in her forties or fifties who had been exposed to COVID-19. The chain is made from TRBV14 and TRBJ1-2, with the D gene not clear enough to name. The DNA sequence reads TGTGCCAGCAGCCAAGGGCGGTTCTATGGCTACACCTTC. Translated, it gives CASSQGRFYGYTF.